This T cell receptor (beta chain) was captured in a study of blood T cell repertoires in COVID-19. As handled by the study authors: Nucleated cell number was recorded as an estimate derived from reference gene primer amplification. The protocol was immunoSEQ multiplex PCR, while the TCRdb copy is restricted to in-frame clones and leaves out a portion. The DNA gave D and trimming, while V, J and clone size come from that table. The sample lists roughly 120,000 clones, around 80% occurring once. In this sample, this clone turned up once. V lost 5 bases to trimming and J lost 6 bases, with 14 bases between them. This CDR3 spans 14 amino acids. Germline V lookup: CDR1 MNHEY, CDR2 SMNVEV (reference sequence).

This chain connects TRBV27 to TRBJ2-1, with D maybe TRBD1 (6 bases). This TCR derives from an elderly woman with active or convalescent COVID-19. The sample consisted of peripheral blood. The DNA of the CDR3 is TGTGCCAGCAGTCTTCTTGACAGGCTCAATGAGCAGTTCTTC. As protein: CASSLLDRLNEQFF.